This TCR beta chain was documented in a study of blood T cell repertoires in COVID-19. Study information: Both acute and convalescent COVID-19 samples were obtained from the United States, Italy and Spain. Sources were T cells, B-cell-depleted T cells, or PBMCs; the material itself was cDNA or gDNA.

Authors' data handling: How many nucleated cells were present was estimated from reference gene primer amplification. Libraries were prepared by immunoSEQ multiplex PCR; TCRdb keeps only in-frame clonotypes and omits some of them. From that table come the V and J calls and clone size; the DNA was used to work out D and trimming. The table includes around 200,000 clones, more than 85% detected once. The CDR3 contains 12 residues. CDR1 and CDR2 from the germline V gene are MDHEN and SYDVKM. V gave up 9 bases and J gave up 8 bases; unmatched junction bases: 6. V is TRBV28 and J is TRBJ2-3; 9 bases agree with TRBD1. The specimen was peripheral blood. The receptor was isolated from a man aged 40-49 years with active or convalescent COVID-19. CDR3 coding DNA: TGTGCCAGTTCTCGGACAGGGGCTACGCAGTATTTT. Its protein is CASSRTGATQYF.